The next 6 T cell receptor beta chains were all read from a single sample in a study of T cell changes during pregnancy in multiple sclerosis. The data were produced by immunoSEQ multiplex PCR, yet TCRdb's version contains in-frame clones alone and is incomplete. The table has about 130,000 clones, around 97% seen once. Source: peripheral blood, taken after pregnancy. The receptor set was obtained from a female donor with multiple sclerosis, enrolled in a pregnancy study.

V gene TRBV4-1 combines with J gene TRBJ2-7, with a tentative D call TRBD2 (6 bases). Germline values: CDR1 MGHRA, CDR2 YSYEKL. The CDR3 is 15 amino acids. V was clipped by 1 base and J by 1 base, with 11 bases between them. CDR3 loop: CASSQGGRGSYEQYF. DNA for the CDR3: TGCGCCAGCAGCCAAGGTGGGCGGGGATCCTACGAGCAGTACTTC.

This clone was recorded once. V and J are TRBV9 and TRBJ2-2, with D possibly matching TRBD2 (5 bases). This CDR3 region has 15 residues. Germline V gene lookup returns CDR1 SGDLS and CDR2 YYNGEE. V was pared by 0 bases and J by 6 bases, with 12 bases between. Written as DNA, the CDR3 is TGTGCCAGCAGCGTAGTGGGCCCCGGGGCCGGGGAGCTGTTTTTT. Translating it yields CASSVVGPGAGELFF.

The chain combines TRBV7-8 with TRBJ1-1; D is undetermined. This CDR3 comprises 14 residues. Trimming took 1 base from V and 11 from J, leaving 17 bases between them. CDR1 is SGHVS, CDR2 FQNEAQ, per germline. CDR3: CASSLGPSSSLAFF. The CDR3 DNA sequence: TGTGCCAGCAGCTTAGGGCCTTCATCGTCATTGGCTTTCTTT. Looking up the rest from reference TRBV7-8 and TRBJ1-1 gives the full variable domain: GAGVSQSPRYKVAKRGQDVALRCDPISGHVSLFWYQQALGQGPEFLTYFQNEAQLDKSGLPSDRFFAERPEGSVSTLKIQRTQQEDSAVYLCASSLGPSSSLAFFGQGTRLTVV.

The chain couples TRBV6-1 to TRBJ2-5; D is perhaps TRBD2 (5 bases). Germline lookup yields CDR1 MNHNS and CDR2 SASEGT. CDR3 length: 12 residues. The V end was cut by 1 base, the J end by 9 bases, with 9 bases between. As DNA, the CDR3 is TGTGCCAGCAGTGAAGGGACTCCCGCCCAGTACTTC. Protein: CASSEGTPAQYF.

The V call is TRBV2, the J call TRBJ1-1; weak D call: TRBD1 (5 bases). The germline CDR1 and CDR2 sequences are SNHLY and FYNNEI. The CDR3 covers 14 residues. The V gene lost 5 bases and the J gene lost 1 base, with 11 bases spanning the gap. The CDR3 DNA follows: TGTGCCAGCAGTCCCAGGGACTGGAACACTGAAGCTTTCTTT. Translated: CASSPRDWNTEAFF.

This chain joins TRBV5-4 and TRBJ2-5, with TRBD2 identical over 12 bases. Germline trimming cut 0 bases from V and 7 bases from J; bases unmatched to any gene: 4. Germline V gene lookup returns CDR1 SGHNT and CDR2 YYREEE (reference sequence). The CDR3 runs to 15 residues. The CDR3 reads CASSLGLAGDLTQYF. Written as DNA, the CDR3 is TGTGCCAGCAGCTTGGGACTAGCGGGAGATCTGACCCAGTACTTC.